The subject of this entry is one TCR beta chain. This CDR3 is also generated by other DNA sequences in the sample. TCRdb keeps only in-frame clones here, not all; method: immunoSEQ multiplex PCR. The sample lists 6,500 to 10,000 clones, 50% to 70% occurring once. This sample was taken from a study of sequential checkpoint blockade in melanoma. Across the whole study: First-line arms were nivolumab then ipilimumab, or the reverse, randomized 1:1. Both treatment sequences were followed by maintenance nivolumab.

Treatment denoted: randomized to nivolumab then ipilimumab (arm A) or the reverse (arm B). No patient had prior DNA-damaging chemotherapy. From thawed PBMCs, live CD3+CD8+ cells negative for CD19 and CD56 were sorted. The germline CDR1 and CDR2 sequences are LNHNV and YYDKDF (reference sequence). This CDR3 comprises 14 residues. V lost 0 bases and J lost 0, with 6 bases in between. The clonotype originates from a human patient with melanoma. Some clones in this sample may be carry-over from other donors' samples. The material sequenced was CD8+ T cells sorted from blood (inferred from file names), taken from a patient given nivolumab and ipilimumab in sequence. This chain uses TRBV15 with TRBJ2-7; D ambiguous. The CDR3 region is CATSRDRSSYEQYF. CDR3 nucleotides: TGTGCCACCAGCAGAGATAGGAGCTCCTACGAGCAGTACTTC. Drawing the rest from reference TRBV15 and TRBJ2-7, the complete variable domain is DAMVIQNPRYQVTQFGKPVTLSCSQTLNHNVMYWYQQKSSQAPKLLFHYYDKDFNNEADTPDNFQSRRPNTSFCFLDIRSPGLGDTAMYLCATSRDRSSYEQYFGPGTRLTVT.